The 11 T cell receptor beta chains below all came from one sample that was sequenced in a study of CD8 T cells in ankylosing spondylitis. TCRdb ran MiXCR on the 5' RACE reads and lists one entry per CDR3 protein. The sample consists of fewer than 350,000 distinct CDR3 sequences, roughly 10% of them appearing once. The sample comprised blood, either unsorted or a sorted T cell fraction (not recorded which). The receptors derive from a female donor with ankylosing spondylitis or in good health (not recorded which).

V and J are TRBV20-1 and TRBJ2-7, with 9 bases matching TRBD1. The CDR3 is 16 amino acids. V lost 0 bases to trimming and J lost 3 bases; unmatched junction nucleotides: 9. CDR1 DFQATT and CDR2 SNEGSKA come from the germline V gene (reference sequence). The CDR3 is CSARDRQGVHYYEQYF. The CDR3 nucleotides are TGCAGTGCTAGAGATCGACAGGGGGTGCACTACTACGAGCAGTACTTC.

This clonotype was found many times. The V and J genes are TRBV28 and TRBJ2-1; TRBD2 agrees at 11 bases. The J segment lost 8 bases and the V segment lost 3 bases, leaving 6 bases of the junction unmatched. This CDR3 comprises 15 residues. Germline-derived CDR1 and CDR2 are MDHEN and SYDVKM. The CDR3: CASSFPSGRYYEQFF. As DNA, the CDR3 is TGTGCCAGCAGTTTCCCTAGCGGGAGGTACTATGAGCAGTTCTTC.

This clonotype occurred many times. The gene calls are TRBV19 and TRBJ2-1; 10 bases line up with TRBD2. Germline assignment: CDR1 LNHDA and CDR2 SQIVND (reference sequence). The ends lost 1 base at V and 6 bases at J; junction bases unmatched: 3. This CDR3 spans 15 amino acids. In nucleotides, the CDR3 is TGTGCCAGTAGTATAGGAGCGGGAGGGCTCAATGAGCAGTTCTTC. As protein: CASSIGAGGLNEQFF. The full variable domain, rest sourced from reference TRBV19 and TRBJ2-1, is DGGITQSPKYLFRKEGQNVTLSCEQNLNHDAMYWYRQDPGQGLRLIYYSQIVNDFQKGDIAEGYSVSREKKESFPLTVTSAQKNPTAFYLCASSIGAGGLNEQFFGPGTRLTVL.

In this sample, this clonotype turned up many times. The rearrangement uses TRBV12-3 or TRBV12-4 and TRBJ1-5, with D maybe TRBD1 (6 bases). Trimming left V 5 bases short and J 7 bases short, with 18 bases between. This CDR3 is built from 15 residues. CDR3 region: CASSQAGGRMQPQHF. CDR3 coding DNA: TGTGCCAGCAGTCAAGCCGGGGGGCGCATGCAGCCCCAGCATTTT.

This clonotype was recorded many times. V is TRBV27 and J is TRBJ2-3; D gene uncertain. The CDR3 is 15 amino acids. The germline V and J ends were trimmed by 4 bases and 1 base, with 12 bases remaining between them. Germline V gene data show CDR1 as MNHEY and CDR2 as SMNVEV (reference sequence). The CDR3 DNA is TGTGCCAGCAGTTCCAGTGTGCTCGGCACAGATACGCAGTATTTT. It translates to CASSSSVLGTDTQYF.

This clonotype was found a few times. The chain is built from TRBV27 and TRBJ2-1; TRBD1 matches at 7 bases. The germline CDR1 and CDR2 sequences are MNHEY and SMNVEV (reference sequence). The ends lost 5 bases at V and 5 bases at J; junction bases unmatched: 9. The CDR3 has 15 residues. The CDR3 here is CASSPIPDRDNEQFF. In nucleotides, the CDR3 is TGTGCCAGCAGTCCCATCCCCGACAGGGACAATGAGCAGTTCTTC.

The chain has TRBV30 and TRBJ2-2; D gene ambiguous. The CDR3 consists of 15 residues. From germline, CDR1 is GTSNPN and CDR2 SVGIG (reference sequence). The V and J ends lost 1 base and 3 bases respectively, with 12 bases between them. This CDR3 is CAWSGGRVYTGELFF. CDR3 DNA sequence: TGTGCCTGGAGTGGAGGACGTGTCTACACCGGGGAGCTGTTTTTT.

This clonotype has a count of ten or more. The chain is built from TRBV4-3 and TRBJ2-1; D ambiguous. This CDR3 has 15 residues. The V gene's germline CDR1 is LGHNA and CDR2 YSLEER. V shed 4 bases and J shed 9 bases, with 19 bases lying between them. The CDR3 spells CASSPSLIASLEQFF. Here the CDR3 DNA reads TGCGCCAGCAGCCCCTCCCTCATAGCCTCCCTTGAGCAGTTCTTC.

This clonotype was found many times. The rearrangement uses TRBV2 and TRBJ2-3; D gene ambiguous. This CDR3 has 15 residues. CDR1 is SNHLY, CDR2 FYNNEI, per germline. Trimming cost V 6 bases and J 6 bases, with 19 bases left between them. CDR3 residues: CASSPYRRVADTQYF. The CDR3 DNA sequence: TGTGCCAGCAGCCCCTACCGAAGGGTTGCCGATACGCAGTATTTT.

Points on this clonotype: With a much larger clone just one base away, this may be a read error. The gene calls are TRBV11-2 and TRBJ1-1, with D maybe TRBD1 (6 bases). The CDR3 covers 17 residues. The germline gives CDR1 SGHAT, CDR2 FQNNGV. Between the trimmed V and J ends, which lost 6 bases and 1 base, there was a span of 21 bases. As DNA, the CDR3 is TGTGCCAGCAGGAGGCCTTACCCGGGACATAAGAACACTGAAGCTTTCTTT. As protein: CASRRPYPGHKNTEAFF.

This clonotype was counted many times. The J gene is TRBJ1-3, the V gene TRBV6-1, with a tentative D call TRBD1 (6 bases). The V end was cut by 8 bases, the J end by 2 bases, with 16 bases between. Germline CDR1 and CDR2: MNHNS and SASEGT. The length of the CDR3 is 15 residues. The CDR3 reads CASLLQGTPGNTIYF. The CDR3, as DNA: TGTGCCAGCCTTCTACAGGGAACCCCTGGAAACACCATATATTTT.